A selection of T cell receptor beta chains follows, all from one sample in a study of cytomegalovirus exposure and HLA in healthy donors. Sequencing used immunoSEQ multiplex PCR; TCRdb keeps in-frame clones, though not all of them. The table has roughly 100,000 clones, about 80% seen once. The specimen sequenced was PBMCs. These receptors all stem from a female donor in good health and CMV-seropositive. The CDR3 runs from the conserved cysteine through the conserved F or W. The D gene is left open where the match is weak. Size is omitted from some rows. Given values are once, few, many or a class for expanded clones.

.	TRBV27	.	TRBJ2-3	CASSLYRGQTDTQYF	TGTGCCAGCAGTTTATATCGGGGACAAACGGATACGCAGTATTTT
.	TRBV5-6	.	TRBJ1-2	CASSLAPGNGDYTF	TGTGCCAGCAGCTTGGCTCCGGGGAACGGGGACTACACCTTC
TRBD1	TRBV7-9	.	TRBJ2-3	CASRLGARGQAGDTQYF	TGTGCCAGCCGCTTAGGTGCGAGGGGGCAAGCTGGAGATACGCAGTATTTT
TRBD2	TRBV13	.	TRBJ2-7	CASSSWREFGSYEQYF	TGTGCCAGCAGCTCCTGGCGGGAGTTCGGCTCCTACGAGCAGTACTTC
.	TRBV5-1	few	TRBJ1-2	CASSRGLGGGYPF	TGCGCCAGCAGCCGAGGACTGGGAGGTGGCTACCCCTTC
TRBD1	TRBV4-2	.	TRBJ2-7	CASSQVDWGQGFVEQYF	TGTGCCAGCAGCCAAGTTGACTGGGGACAGGGGTTCGTCGAGCAGTACTTC
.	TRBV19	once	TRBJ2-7	CASSTTRQKGYEQYF	TGTGCCAGTAGTACGACCCGACAGAAAGGATACGAGCAGTACTTC
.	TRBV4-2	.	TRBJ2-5	CASSQVRGQGETQYF	TGTGCCAGCAGCCAAGTTAGGGGTCAGGGAGAGACCCAGTACTTC
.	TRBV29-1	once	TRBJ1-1	CSVQEGAEAFF	TGCAGCGTTCAGGAGGGTGCTGAAGCTTTCTTT
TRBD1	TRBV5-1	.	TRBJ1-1	CASSLGSGGRVEAFF	TGCGCCAGCAGCTTGGGGTCAGGGGGACGGGTTGAAGCTTTCTTT
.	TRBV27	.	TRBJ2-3	CASSLDITDTQYF	TGTGCCAGCAGTTTAGACATCACAGATACGCAGTATTTT
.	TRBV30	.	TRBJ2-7	CAWSTGTPRF	TGTGCCTGGAGTACTGGGACACCAAGATTC
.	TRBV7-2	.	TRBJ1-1	CASSLFGPDMNTEAFF	TGTGCCAGCAGCTTATTCGGTCCAGACATGAACACTGAAGCTTTCTTT
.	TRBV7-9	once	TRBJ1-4	CASSHPGELNEKLFF	TGTGCCAGCAGCCACCCAGGGGAATTGAATGAAAAACTGTTTTTT
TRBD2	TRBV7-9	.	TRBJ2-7	CASSQGRGAYEQYF	TGTGCCAGCAGCCAAGGGCGGGGGGCCTACGAGCAGTACTTC
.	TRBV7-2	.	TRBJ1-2	CASSPGVRDYGYTF	TGTGCCAGCAGTCCGGGTGTGAGGGACTATGGCTACACCTTC
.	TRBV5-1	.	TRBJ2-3	CASSQLGGGTDTQYF	TGCGCCAGCAGCCAATTAGGGGGAGGGACAGATACGCAGTATTTT
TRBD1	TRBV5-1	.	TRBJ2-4	CASSLDRGNIQYF	TGCGCCAGCAGCCTGGACAGGGGGAACATTCAGTACTTC
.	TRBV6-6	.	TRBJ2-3	CASSYAGASTDTQYF	TGTGCCAGCAGTTACGCAGGGGCTAGCACAGATACGCAGTATTTT
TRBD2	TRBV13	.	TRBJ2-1	CASSLSSGRAREQFF	TGTGCCAGCAGCTTATCTAGCGGGAGGGCCCGTGAGCAGTTCTTC
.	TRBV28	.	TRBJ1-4	CASSLVGLNEKLFF	TGTGCCAGCAGTTTAGTTGGCCTCAATGAAAAACTGTTTTTT
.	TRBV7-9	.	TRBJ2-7	CASSLAGTGEQYF	TGTGCCAGCAGCTTAGCGGGTACGGGCGAGCAGTACTTC
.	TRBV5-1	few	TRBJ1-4	CASSPTAGWGEKLFF	TGCGCCAGCAGCCCCACGGCGGGGTGGGGTGAAAAACTGTTTTTT
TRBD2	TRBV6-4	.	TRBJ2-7	CASSVLAGPYEQYF	TGTGCCAGCAGCGTACTAGCGGGACCCTACGAGCAGTACTTC
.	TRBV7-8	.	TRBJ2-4	CASSLEATRENIQYF	TGTGCCAGCAGCTTAGAAGCAACCCGGGAAAACATTCAGTACTTC
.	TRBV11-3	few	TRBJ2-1	CASSLEWTVHNEQFF	TGTGCCAGCAGCTTAGAGTGGACAGTACACAATGAGCAGTTCTTC